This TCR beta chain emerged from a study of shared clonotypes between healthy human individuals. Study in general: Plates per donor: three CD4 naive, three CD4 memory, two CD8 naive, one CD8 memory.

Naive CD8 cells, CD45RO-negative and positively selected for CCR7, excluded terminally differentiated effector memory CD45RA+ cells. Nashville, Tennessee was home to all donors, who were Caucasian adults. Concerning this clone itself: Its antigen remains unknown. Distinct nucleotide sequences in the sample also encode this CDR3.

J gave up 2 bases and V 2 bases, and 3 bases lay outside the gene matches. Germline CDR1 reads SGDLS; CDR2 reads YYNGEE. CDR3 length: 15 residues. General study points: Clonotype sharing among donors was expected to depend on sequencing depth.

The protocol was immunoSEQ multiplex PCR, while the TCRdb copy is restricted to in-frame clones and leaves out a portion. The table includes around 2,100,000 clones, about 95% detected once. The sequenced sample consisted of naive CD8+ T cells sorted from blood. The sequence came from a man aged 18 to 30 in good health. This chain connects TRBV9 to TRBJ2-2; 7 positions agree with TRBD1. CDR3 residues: CASSVGTVNTGELFF. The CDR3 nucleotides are TGTGCCAGCAGCGTTGGGACAGTTAACACCGGGGAGCTGTTTTTT.